Each of the 30 T cell receptor beta chains below was sequenced from the same sample in a study of blood T cell repertoires in COVID-19. TCRdb keeps only in-frame clones here, not all; method: immunoSEQ multiplex PCR. This sample has some 200,000 clones, with roughly 80% found just once. The sample consisted of PBMCs or T cells enriched from blood (not recorded which). The source is a man aged 35-49 years who had recovered from COVID-19.

This chain joins TRBV19 and TRBJ1-2; 7 bases are shared with TRBD1. The J segment lost 2 bases and the V segment lost 6 bases, leaving 6 bases of the junction unmatched. CDR3 length: 14 residues. CDR1 is LNHDA, CDR2 SQIVND, per germline (reference sequence). Here the CDR3 DNA reads TGTGCCAGTAGCCGGGACAGCAACAACTATGGCTACACCTTC. It is translated as CASSRDSNNYGYTF.

A remark on this clone: The sample holds other DNA sequences that translate to the same CDR3. The CDR3: CSVEGTGYNQPQHF. The DNA for the CDR3 is TGCAGCGTTGAGGGTACAGGTTATAATCAGCCCCAGCATTTT. V is TRBV29-1 and J is TRBJ1-5, with a weak D call TRBD1 (5 bases). Germline V gene lookup returns CDR1 SQVTM and CDR2 ANQGSEA. CDR3 length: 14 amino acids. V dropped 3 bases and J dropped 4 bases, with 13 bases sitting between them.

The chain employs TRBV18 and TRBJ2-7; D remains ambiguous. Trimming stripped 1 base from V and 2 bases from J, with 9 bases between. CDR3 length equals 14 residues. CDR1 is KGHSH, CDR2 LQKENI, per germline. The CDR3: CASSPQPFPYEQYF. CDR3 bases: TGTGCCAGCTCACCACAGCCCTTTCCCTACGAGCAGTACTTC. Looking up the rest from reference TRBV18 and TRBJ2-7 gives the full variable domain: NAGVMQNPRHLVRRRGQEARLRCSPMKGHSHVYWYRQLPEEGLKFMVYLQKENIIDESGMPKERFSAEFPKEGPSILRIQQVVRGDSAAYFCASSPQPFPYEQYFGPGTRLTVT.

The chain combines TRBV5-6 with TRBJ1-5, with a tentative D call TRBD1 (6 bases). V lost 0 bases and J 7 bases, leaving 17 bases between the germline ends. Looked up from germline, CDR1 is SGHDT and CDR2 is YYEEEE. This CDR3 has 16 amino acids. CDR3: CASSLAGQGNRQPQHF. CDR3 bases: TGTGCCAGCAGCTTGGCCGGGCAGGGGAATCGGCAGCCCCAGCATTTT.

This chain links TRBV2 with TRBJ2-5, with a tentative D call TRBD1 (5 bases). Germline CDR1 is SNHLY and CDR2 is FYNNEI. Trimming left V 7 bases short and J 2 bases short, with 14 bases between. This CDR3 spans 14 amino acids. The CDR3 coding sequence is TGTGCCAGCATCCTGCCTCAGGGACAAGAGACCCAGTACTTC. As protein: CASILPQGQETQYF.

V usage is TRBV5-1 and J usage is TRBJ2-1, with 7 nucleotides matching TRBD1. The CDR3 runs to 15 residues. Germline CDR1 is SGHRS and CDR2 is YFSETQ. J gave up 8 bases and V 8 bases, and 16 bases lay outside the gene matches. The CDR3 sequence is CASSLQGMGRDEQFF. The CDR3 DNA reads as TGCGCCAGTTCGTTACAGGGGATGGGGCGGGATGAGCAGTTCTTC.

This clone came up once. The V and J genes are TRBV3-1 (or the pseudogene TRBV3-2) and TRBJ2-2; D uncertain. Trimming stripped 2 bases from V and 1 base from J, with 14 bases between. Per germline, CDR1 LGHDT and CDR2 YNNKEL (reference sequence). The CDR3 is 17 amino acids. The DNA of the CDR3 is TGTGCCAGCAGCCAAAACCTTCTAAGTGAGAACACCGGGGAGCTGTTTTTT. This sequence encodes CASSQNLLSENTGELFF.

This clone was observed a few times. The chain recombines TRBV7-9 with TRBJ2-7, with TRBD2 matching 12 bases. V gave up 5 bases and J gave up 0 bases; unmatched junction bases: 5. CDR3 length: 16 residues. Germline values: CDR1 SEHNR, CDR2 FQNEAQ (reference sequence). CDR3 sequence: CASSRGLAGSSYEQYF. DNA for the CDR3: TGTGCCAGCAGCCGCGGACTAGCGGGGAGCTCCTACGAGCAGTACTTC.

The chain recombines TRBV4-2 with TRBJ2-7; 13 bases are a match to TRBD2. In germline, CDR1 is LGHNA, CDR2 YNFKEQ. The CDR3 runs 17 residues. Trimming cost V 4 bases and J 1 base; bases outside gene matches: 7. The CDR3 loop is CASSPGKGLAGSYEQYF. The CDR3 DNA is TGTGCCAGCAGCCCCGGGAAGGGACTAGCGGGATCCTACGAGCAGTACTTC.

CDR3 sequence reads: CASSLGRQGAYNEQFF. The CDR3 DNA sequence: TGTGCCAGCAGCTTAGGTCGCCAGGGGGCCTACAATGAGCAGTTCTTC. The chain joins TRBV11-2 to TRBJ2-1; 7 bases are shared with TRBD1. The V gene end was trimmed by 1 base and the J gene end by 2 bases; junction bases not matched to a gene: 5. The CDR3 contains 16 residues. Germline CDR1 is SGHAT and CDR2 is FQNNGV.

The chain uses TRBV6-6 and TRBJ1-5; D gene uncertain. Trimming stripped 0 bases from V and 7 bases from J, with 13 bases between. The germline CDR1 and CDR2 sequences are MNHNY and SVGAGI (reference sequence). The CDR3 runs to 15 residues. DNA for the CDR3: TGTGCCAGCAGTTACTCAGAGGGCTCGGGCCAGCCCCAGCATTTT. Its protein product is CASSYSEGSGQPQHF.

The chain has TRBV9 and TRBJ2-5; D gene uncertain. CDR1 is SGDLS and CDR2 is YYNGEE in the germline V gene. V dropped 0 bases and J dropped 7 bases, with 10 bases sitting between them. This CDR3 contains 13 residues. The CDR3 coding sequence is TGTGCCAGCAGCGTAGGACCTGAGGCGACCCAGTACTTC. It is translated as CASSVGPEATQYF.

This clone has only one observation. CDR3 loop: CAWTSGQNYGYTF. Here the CDR3 DNA reads TGTGCCTGGACCTCGGGACAGAACTATGGCTACACCTTC. This chain uses TRBV30 with TRBJ1-2, with 7 bases matching TRBD1. V lost 4 bases and J lost 2; bases outside the gene matches: 4. CDR3 length: 13 amino acids. Germline CDR1 reads GTSNPN; CDR2 reads SVGIG (reference sequence).

The CDR3 DNA sequence: TGCGCCAGCAGCCAGTTTAGGGACTATCAAGAGACCCAGTACTTC. The encoded protein is CASSQFRDYQETQYF. This sequence joins TRBV4-3 and TRBJ2-5; TRBD2 matches 7 bases. CDR1 and CDR2 (germline): LGHNA, YSLEER. V was pared by 3 bases and J by 2 bases, with 6 bases of the junction left unmatched. The CDR3 is 15 amino acids.

This chain joins TRBV4-1 and TRBJ1-1, with a weak D call TRBD1 (6 bases). Germline loops: CDR1 MGHRA, CDR2 YSYEKL. V was cut by 2 bases and J by 5 bases, with 12 bases left in between. The CDR3 runs 14 residues. DNA for the CDR3: TGCGCCAGCAGCCAAACAGGGATAGGGACTGAAGCTTTCTTT. It codes for CASSQTGIGTEAFF.

This sequence joins TRBV27 and TRBJ2-5, with 13 nucleotides matching TRBD2. The CDR3 is 14 amino acids. Germline CDR1 is MNHEY and CDR2 is SMNVEV (reference sequence). V shed 7 bases, J shed 4 bases, and the junction held 3 bases outside the gene matches. The CDR3 spells CASKRTSGGETQYF. As DNA, the CDR3 is TGTGCCAGCAAACGGACTAGCGGGGGAGAGACCCAGTACTTC.

The chain carries TRBV4-1 and TRBJ1-1; D is unclear. The CDR3 is made up of 15 amino acids. V was trimmed by 1 base and J by 1 base, leaving 10 bases between them. Germline V lookup: CDR1 MGHRA, CDR2 YSYEKL. In DNA form, the CDR3 reads TGCGCCAGCAGCCAAGGCGAAGGAGGGAACACTGAAGCTTTCTTT. Translation: CASSQGEGGNTEAFF.

The chain has TRBV12-5 and TRBJ2-2; 8 nucleotides align to TRBD2. This CDR3 spans 14 amino acids. V gave up 6 bases and J gave up 5 bases; unmatched junction bases: 5. Per the germline V gene, CDR1 is LGHNT and CDR2 is FRNRAP. This chain's CDR3 is CASGAGLVTGELFF. CDR3 coding DNA: TGTGCTAGTGGGGCGGGACTAGTTACCGGGGAGCTGTTTTTT. Full variable domain (missing parts from reference TRBV12-5 and TRBJ2-2): DARVTQTPRHKVTEMGQEVTMRCQPILGHNTVFWYRQTMMQGLELLAYFRNRAPLDDSGMPKDRFSAEMPDATLATLKIQPSEPRDSAVYFCASGAGLVTGELFFGEGSRLTVL.

This rearrangement joins TRBV29-1 to TRBJ2-5; maybe TRBD2 (6 bases). Between the trimmed V and J ends, which lost 5 bases and 5 bases, there was a span of 12 bases. Germline-derived CDR1 and CDR2 are SQVTM and ANQGSEA. There are 12 residues in the CDR3. CDR3 sequence reads: CSVSEGSETQYF. In DNA form, the CDR3 reads TGCAGCGTTTCGGAGGGGTCGGAGACCCAGTACTTC.

This sequence joins TRBV9 and TRBJ1-5; unclear D gene. The CDR3 length is 15 residues. Between the trimmed V and J ends, which lost 0 bases and 3 bases, there was a span of 10 bases. From germline, CDR1 is SGDLS and CDR2 YYNGEE. As DNA, the CDR3 is TGTGCCAGCAGCGTAGCCGGGAGGTACAATCAGCCCCAGCATTTT. It is translated as CASSVAGRYNQPQHF.

The gene calls are TRBV5-4 and TRBJ1-6, with a possible D match to TRBD1 (6 bases). V lost 0 bases, J lost 7 bases, and 11 bases lay in between. Per the germline V gene, CDR1 is SGHNT and CDR2 is YYREEE (reference sequence). The CDR3 totals 15 residues. The CDR3 protein is CASSLGQVSNSPLHF. CDR3 nucleotide sequence: TGTGCCAGCAGCTTGGGACAGGTTTCCAATTCACCCCTCCACTTT.

The J gene is TRBJ1-5, the V gene TRBV6-5; D gene unclear. The V end was cut by 6 bases, the J end by 5 bases, with 14 bases between. The CDR3 sequence is 14 residues long. The germline V gene has CDR1 MNHEY and CDR2 SVGAGI. This CDR3 reads CASRNPLRDQPQHF. Here the CDR3 DNA reads TGTGCCAGCAGGAACCCCCTGAGGGATCAGCCCCAGCATTTT.

The genes are TRBV6-1 and TRBJ1-4; perhaps TRBD1 as D (6 bases). The CDR3 extends over 14 amino acids. Germline lookup yields CDR1 MNHNS and CDR2 SASEGT. V dropped 1 base and J dropped 10 bases, with 13 bases sitting between them. In nucleotides, the CDR3 is TGTGCCAGCAGTGAAGTGGCAGGGGAAGGAAAACTGTTTTTT. This translates into CASSEVAGEGKLFF.

The chain combines TRBV6-5 with TRBJ1-1; TRBD1 matches at 7 bases. The CDR3 contains 12 residues. V lost 11 bases to trimming and J lost 1 base; unmatched junction nucleotides: 4. Germline V lookup: CDR1 MNHEY, CDR2 SVGAGI. CDR3 sequence (DNA): TGTGCCGTGGGACAGACGAACACTGAAGCTTTCTTT. Translation: CAVGQTNTEAFF.

This clone was counted between two and nine times. This rearrangement joins TRBV4-3 to TRBJ2-5; 14 nucleotides match TRBD2. The V and J ends lost 4 bases and 5 bases, in that order; junction bases with no gene match: 3. The CDR3 sequence is 15 residues long. Germline V CDR1 and CDR2: LGHNA, YSLEER. This CDR3 reads CASSRGLAGAETQYF. The CDR3 region has the DNA TGCGCCAGCAGCCGGGGACTAGCGGGAGCGGAGACCCAGTACTTC.

The chain has TRBV2 and TRBJ2-1; D remains unclear. The CDR3 extends over 16 amino acids. Looked up from germline, CDR1 is SNHLY and CDR2 is FYNNEI. V lost 7 bases, J lost 2 bases, and 18 bases lay in between. DNA of the CDR3: TGTGCCAGCAACACCCCGCGTAGTGAGGCCTACAATGAGCAGTTCTTC. Residues: CASNTPRSEAYNEQFF.

There are a few counts of this clone. J is TRBJ2-7 and V is TRBV21-1; whether TRBD2, the table's D call, matches the DNA was not checked. TRBV21-1 is tagged as a pseudogene. There are 17 residues in the CDR3. CDR3 in DNA: TGTGCCAGCAGCAAAATGGGGACTAGCGGGAGAGTGCACGAGCAGTACTTC. The encoded protein is CASSKMGTSGRVHEQYF.

The chain carries TRBV25-1 and TRBJ2-1; 9 bases match TRBD2. The germline gives CDR1 MGHDK, CDR2 SYGVNS. With V trimmed by 4 bases and J by 8 bases, 6 bases remained unmatched. The CDR3 has 14 residues. The CDR3 DNA follows: TGTGCCAGCAGTGTAGCGGGAGTTAACCATGAGCAGTTCTTC. Protein product: CASSVAGVNHEQFF.

This clone was recorded once. The chain carries TRBV7-8 and TRBJ2-5, with D possibly being TRBD1 (6 bases). Germline V gene lookup returns CDR1 SGHVS and CDR2 FQNEAQ. Trimming took off 3 bases at V and 5 bases at J, with 22 bases between the two ends. The CDR3 is 17 residues long. This chain's CDR3 is CASSFDPGTIERETQYF. The DNA for the CDR3 is TGTGCCAGCAGCTTCGACCCCGGGACAATAGAGAGGGAGACCCAGTACTTC.

The V and J genes are TRBV9 and TRBJ2-5; 7 nucleotides agree with TRBD1. The V segment lost 4 bases and the J segment 0 bases; nucleotides outside the gene matches: 9. Germline CDR1 and CDR2: SGDLS and YYNGEE. The CDR3 totals 16 residues. This CDR3 reads CASSTGTDRYQETQYF. CDR3 nucleotides: TGTGCCAGCAGCACCGGGACAGACCGGTACCAAGAGACCCAGTACTTC.